The clone carrying this T cell receptor (beta chain) turned up a few times. Its antigen is unknown. These data come from a study of blood T cells in healthy people across ages. Findings and limits, study-wide: Long-lived donors had more naive CD4+ cells and higher diversity than aged donors.

The CDR3 contains 13 residues. The germline V and J ends were trimmed by 2 bases and 5 bases, with 9 bases remaining between them. From germline, CDR1 is SGHTA and CDR2 FQGNSA. The second PCR ran about 6 to 12 cycles with a sample-barcoded 5' primer and J-beta primers. MiXCR, applied by TCRdb to the 5' RACE reads, yields one record per CDR3 protein. The sample includes roughly 800,000 distinct CDR3 sequences, 58% of them seen just once. The TCR sequence derives from a man younger than 45 in good health. The sample consisted of blood. The gene calls are TRBV7-2 and TRBJ1-1; D may be TRBD1 (6 bases). The CDR3 spells CASSLRQATEAFF. The CDR3 DNA sequence: TGTGCCAGCAGCTTACGACAGGCAACTGAAGCTTTCTTT.